These T cell receptor beta chains were read from a single sample in a study of control samples from healthy donors and cancer patients. TCRdb's table, derived via immunoSEQ multiplex PCR, lists solely in-frame clones and lacks some. The data contain about 70,000 clones, approximately 89% of them seen just once; the ten biggest clones take up 2% to 2.5%. The sequencing input was PBMCs. Receptors were obtained from a woman in her forties or fifties with head and neck cancer. Each CDR3 is given with its conserved first and last residue. Each record gives: clone size, V gene, J gene, D gene, CDR3 DNA, CDR3 protein. A D gene is named only where the DNA matches it firmly. Size is stated for part of the rows, as once, few or many counts, or as a class when the clone is expanded.

.	TRBV28	TRBJ1-2	.	TGTGCCAGTCGACGGAACAGGAGATATGGCTACACCTTC	CASRRNRRYGYTF
.	TRBV5-4	TRBJ2-5	.	TGTGCCAGCAGCTCGGGCCCCGGGCCCGTCGGGGAGACCCAGTACTTC	CASSSGPGPVGETQYF
.	TRBV6-5	TRBJ1-1	.	TGTGCCAGCATTCGACAGTTCACTGAAGCTTTCTTT	CASIRQFTEAFF
.	TRBV5-1	TRBJ1-1	.	TGCGCCAGCAGCGAGATCATGAACACTGAAGCTTTCTTT	CASSEIMNTEAFF
.	TRBV19	TRBJ2-6	.	TGTGCCAGTAGTATGGATGGGGCCAACGTCCTGACTTTC	CASSMDGANVLTF
.	TRBV5-5	TRBJ1-2	TRBD1	TGTGCCAGCAGTTTCCTTCCCCCGGACAGGGGGCCGCCGGAAGGCTACACCTTC	CASSFLPPDRGPPEGYTF
.	TRBV19	TRBJ2-7	.	TGTGCCAGTAGTATTCGCCCGGGGGGCCCGGGGGAGCAGTACTTC	CASSIRPGGPGEQYF
.	TRBV11-2	TRBJ2-7	TRBD2	TGTGCCAGCAGCATCACTAGCGGCTACGGGCAGTACTTC	CASSITSGYGQYF
.	TRBV3-1/TRBV3-2	TRBJ2-3	.	TGTGCCAGCAGCCACGCGGGGAAGACAGATACGCAGTATTTT	CASSHAGKTDTQYF
.	TRBV5-1	TRBJ2-2	TRBD2	TGCGCCAGCAGCTATAGAACTAGCGGGGTATCTTCCACCGGGGAGCTGTTTTTT	CASSYRTSGVSSTGELFF
.	TRBV3-1/TRBV3-2	TRBJ2-7	.	TGTGCCAGCAGCCAAGATCTGGGGGGGCAGTACTTC	CASSQDLGGQYF
.	TRBV7-8	TRBJ1-3	.	TGTGCCAGCAGCTTAGGGGGGGCTCGGCAAAACACCATATATTTT	CASSLGGARQNTIYF
.	TRBV5-1	TRBJ1-4	.	TGCGCCAGCAGCCGGGGGGCGCAAAGTACTAATGAAAAACTGTTTTTT	CASSRGAQSTNEKLFF
.	TRBV7-9	TRBJ2-1	.	TGTGCCAGCTCCTTAGCCGGGGGAACCTACAATGAGCAGTTCTTC	CASSLAGGTYNEQFF
.	TRBV10-2	TRBJ2-1	TRBD2	TGCGCCAGCAGTGAGGCGCGTCTAGCGGGGGGACTGAATGAGCAGTTCTTC	CASSEARLAGGLNEQFF
.	TRBV29-1	TRBJ1-4	TRBD1	TGCAGCGTTTTATCCTCCCCAGGGGGTGCAACTAATGAAAAACTGTTTTTT	CSVLSSPGGATNEKLFF
.	TRBV5-1	TRBJ2-7	.	TGCGCCAGCAGCTCTCAGGGGAATAGCGAGCAGTACTTC	CASSSQGNSEQYF
once	TRBV9	TRBJ1-5	.	TGTGCCAGCAGCGTGGGGGGGGAGAGCAATCAGCCCCAGCATTTT	CASSVGGESNQPQHF
.	TRBV9	TRBJ2-3	.	TGTGCCAGCAGCGTACCGGCAACTAGCACAGATACGCAGTATTTT	CASSVPATSTDTQYF
.	TRBV7-3	TRBJ1-2	.	TGTGCCAGCAGCCCGATGGGTTCATATGGCTACACCTTC	CASSPMGSYGYTF
.	TRBV28	TRBJ1-2	.	TGTGCCAGCAGACTCCAAATAACAGGGAACTATGGCTACACCTTC	CASRLQITGNYGYTF
.	TRBV6-4	TRBJ2-1	TRBD2	TGTGCCAGCAGTGACGCGGGGGGGCACGGTGAGCAGTTCTTC	CASSDAGGHGEQFF
.	TRBV7-9	TRBJ1-6	.	TGTGCCAGCAGCTTTAACAGAGATTCACCCCCCCACTTT	CASSFNRDSPPHF
.	TRBV7-7	TRBJ2-7	.	TGTGCCAGCAGCTTAGATGTCCAGTCCTACGAGCAGTACTTC	CASSLDVQSYEQYF
.	TRBV4-2	TRBJ2-2	.	TGTGCCAGCAGCCAAGATTCCCGCCGGGAGCTGTTTTTT	CASSQDSRRELFF
.	TRBV5-1	TRBJ1-1	.	TGCGCCAGCAGCTCCCGACAGGCTAACACTGAAGCTTTCTTT	CASSSRQANTEAFF
.	TRBV4-2	TRBJ2-1	.	TGTGCCAGCAGCCAAGTTACCCCTAACCTCAATGAGCAGTTCTTC	CASSQVTPNLNEQFF
.	TRBV2	TRBJ2-5	TRBD2	TGTGCCAGCAGCCAAGGAACAGCGGGGATGTACCAAGAGACCCAGTACTTC	CASSQGTAGMYQETQYF
.	TRBV6-2/TRBV6-3	TRBJ2-5	TRBD2	TGTGCCAGCAGTTACTCTAGCGGGGGAGGGGAGACCCAGTACTTC	CASSYSSGGGETQYF
.	TRBV6-5	TRBJ2-7	.	TGTGCCAGCAGGAGCTCCTACGAGCAGTACTTC	CASRSSYEQYF
.	TRBV29-1	TRBJ2-2	TRBD1	TGCAGCGTCCAGGGGACAGGGAACACCGGGGAGCTGTTTTTT	CSVQGTGNTGELFF
.	TRBV28	TRBJ2-5	TRBD1	TGTGCCAGCAGTTTAGCCGGGACAGGGGGCCAAGAGACCCAGTACTTC	CASSLAGTGGQETQYF
.	TRBV4-3	TRBJ1-5	.	TGCGCCAGCAGCCAAGACCCCCCCAGTAATAGCAATCAGCCCCAGCATTTT	CASSQDPPSNSNQPQHF
.	TRBV6-6	TRBJ2-5	.	TGTGCCAGCACCCCCGGTAGGACTTCCATGGCGGAGACCCAGTACTTC	CASTPGRTSMAETQYF
.	TRBV6-1	TRBJ2-3	.	TGTGCCAGCAGTGAAGTGATGGGGGGCACAGATACGCAGTATTTT	CASSEVMGGTDTQYF
.	TRBV23-1	TRBJ2-7	TRBD1	TGCGCCAGCAGTCCCAGATCCCCCGGGGAAGGGGGCAACTACGAGCAGTACTTC	CASSPRSPGEGGNYEQYF
.	TRBV5-1	TRBJ2-1	TRBD2	TGCGCCAGCAGCTTCGGGGGGGCCGCCTACAATGAGCAGTTCTTC	CASSFGGAAYNEQFF
.	TRBV7-3	TRBJ2-2	TRBD1	TGTGCCAGCAGCCCGGGACAGCGAGCTTCCGGGGAGCTGTTTTTT	CASSPGQRASGELFF
few	TRBV6-5	TRBJ1-5	TRBD1	TGTGCCAGCTACAGGGGTCTGGGTCAGCCCCAGCATTTT	CASYRGLGQPQHF
.	TRBV4-1	TRBJ2-7	.	TGCGCCAGCAGCCAAGACAGAACCTACGAGCAGTACTTC	CASSQDRTYEQYF
few	TRBV5-4	TRBJ1-2	.	TGTGCCAGTAGTGCCTCGACAGGAACTAACTATGGCTACACCTTC	CASSASTGTNYGYTF
.	TRBV2	TRBJ2-3	.	TGTGCCAGCAGTGACCTTGGGATGGCCTCGGTGAGCTATACGCAGTATTTT	CASSDLGMASVSYTQYF
.	TRBV29-1	TRBJ2-3	TRBD1	TGCAGCGTTGAAGGGGGACAGAACTCCCTAAATACGCAGTATTTT	CSVEGGQNSLNTQYF
.	TRBV5-5	TRBJ1-6	.	TGTGCCAGCAATGAGGGCCCTTCTAATTCACCCCTCCACTTT	CASNEGPSNSPLHF
.	TRBV21-1	TRBJ2-7	.	TGTGCCAGCAGCACCCCGCGGGGGGGGAGGGAGCAGTACTTC	CASSTPRGGREQYF
.	TRBV18	TRBJ2-3	TRBD1	TGTGCCAGCTCACGGGACAGGGGTACAGATACGCAGTATTTT	CASSRDRGTDTQYF
.	TRBV5-1	TRBJ2-2	TRBD2	TGCGCCAGCAGCAGTAGCGGGGAACACACCGGGGAGCTGTTTTTT	CASSSSGEHTGELFF
.	TRBV5-1	TRBJ1-2	.	TGCGCCAGCAGCTTGCTTAGTAGTCAGGGAGTGTATGGCTACACCTTC	CASSLLSSQGVYGYTF